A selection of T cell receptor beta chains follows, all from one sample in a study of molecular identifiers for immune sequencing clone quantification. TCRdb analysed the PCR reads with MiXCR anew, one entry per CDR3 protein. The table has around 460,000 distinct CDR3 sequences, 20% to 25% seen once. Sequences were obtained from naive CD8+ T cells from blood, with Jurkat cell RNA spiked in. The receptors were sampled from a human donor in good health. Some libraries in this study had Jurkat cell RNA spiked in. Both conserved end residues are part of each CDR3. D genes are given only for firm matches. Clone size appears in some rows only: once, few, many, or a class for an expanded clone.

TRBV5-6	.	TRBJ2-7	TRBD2	CACTSGRTYEQYF	TGTGCCTGTACTAGCGGGAGGACCTACGAGCAGTACTTC
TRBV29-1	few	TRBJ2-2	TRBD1	CSVEGTGITNTGELFF	TGCAGCGTTGAGGGGACAGGGATCACGAACACCGGGGAGCTGTTTTTT
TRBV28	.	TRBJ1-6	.	CASRGRDIPSSCNSPLHF	TGTGCCAGCAGAGGCAGGGATATACCGAGCTCCTGTAATTCACCCCTCCACTTT
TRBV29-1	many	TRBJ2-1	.	CSVVIASSYNEQFF	TGCAGCGTTGTAATTGCCAGCTCCTACAATGAGCAGTTCTTC
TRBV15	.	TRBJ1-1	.	CATSRDRGQNTEAFF	TGTGCCACCAGCAGAGATAGGGGCCAGAACACTGAAGCTTTCTTT
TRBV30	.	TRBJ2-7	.	CAWSVGFSYEQYF	TGTGCCTGGAGTGTGGGGTTTTCCTACGAGCAGTACTTC
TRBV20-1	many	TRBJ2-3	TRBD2	CSARPLAGTPDTQYF	TGCAGTGCTAGACCATTAGCGGGGACCCCAGATACGCAGTATTTT
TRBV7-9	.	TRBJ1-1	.	CASSLGPGEGTEAFF	TGTGCCAGCAGCTTAGGGCCTGGGGAAGGCACTGAAGCTTTCTTT
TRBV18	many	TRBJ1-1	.	CASSPNHGELNTEAFF	TGTGCCAGCTCACCAAATCATGGAGAGCTGAACACTGAAGCTTTCTTT
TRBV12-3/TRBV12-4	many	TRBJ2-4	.	CASSLGGRLAKNIQYF	TGTGCCAGCAGTTTAGGGGGGCGATTAGCCAAAAACATTCAGTACTTC
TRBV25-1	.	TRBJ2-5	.	CASRRFGETQYF	TGTGCCAGCAGAAGGTTCGGAGAGACCCAGTACTTC
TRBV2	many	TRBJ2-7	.	CASSYRSYEQYF	TGTGCCAGCAGTTACAGGTCCTACGAGCAGTACTTC
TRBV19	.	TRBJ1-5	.	CASTYRGGLRQPQHF	TGTGCCAGTACTTATAGGGGGGGGCTGCGGCAGCCCCAGCATTTT
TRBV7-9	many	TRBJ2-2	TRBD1	CASSFPGSSTGGNTGELFF	TGTGCCAGCAGCTTTCCGGGGTCCTCGACAGGGGGCAACACCGGGGAGCTGTTTTTT
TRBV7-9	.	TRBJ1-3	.	CASSSPGTDSGNTIYF	TGTGCCAGCAGCTCCCCAGGGACCGACTCTGGAAACACCATATATTTT
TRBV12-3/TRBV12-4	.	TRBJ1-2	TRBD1	CASSRTGLGYGHTF	TGTGCCAGCAGCCGGACAGGGCTGGGCTATGGCCACACCTTC
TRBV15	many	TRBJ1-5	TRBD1	CATRDRAVGQPQHF	TGTGCCACCCGTGACAGGGCCGTAGGTCAGCCCCAGCATTTT
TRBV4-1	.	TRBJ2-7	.	CAGSQDSWQAEYEQYF	TGCGCCGGCAGCCAAGATTCGTGGCAGGCAGAATACGAGCAGTACTTC
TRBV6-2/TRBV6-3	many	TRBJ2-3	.	CASRRQDSATDTQYF	TGTGCCAGCAGACGTCAGGACAGTGCCACAGATACGCAGTATTTT
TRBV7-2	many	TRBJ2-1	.	CASSRGALGHNEQFF	TGTGCCAGCAGCCGGGGGGCCCTTGGCCACAATGAGCAGTTCTTC
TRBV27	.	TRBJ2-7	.	CAGSWRGGRSLDYEQYF	TGTGCCGGCAGTTGGCGGGGAGGCCGCTCCCTAGACTACGAGCAGTACTTC
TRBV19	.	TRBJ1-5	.	CASSIGIGTGGKPQHF	TGTGCCAGTAGTATAGGTATTGGGACCGGAGGGAAGCCCCAGCATTTT
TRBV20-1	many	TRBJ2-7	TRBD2	CSVGPTSNYEQYF	TGCAGTGTTGGCCCGACTAGCAACTACGAGCAGTACTTC
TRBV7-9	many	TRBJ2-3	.	CASSSPLDTQYF	TGTGCCAGCAGCTCCCCCCTGGATACGCAGTATTTT
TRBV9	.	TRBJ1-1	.	CASSPLPALDTEAFF	TGTGCCAGCAGCCCTCTTCCCGCGTTGGACACTGAAGCTTTCTTT
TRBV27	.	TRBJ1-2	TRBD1	CASSSMTGTYNYGYTF	TGTGCCAGCAGTTCGATGACAGGGACGTACAACTATGGCTACACCTTC
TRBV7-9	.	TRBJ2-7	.	CASSLAPAGLSYEQYF	TGTGCCAGCAGCTTAGCGCCGGCAGGCCTATCCTACGAGCAGTACTTC
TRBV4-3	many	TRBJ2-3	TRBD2	CASSQDKAGGLLDTQYF	TGCGCCAGCAGCCAAGATAAAGCGGGAGGGCTGTTAGATACGCAGTATTTT
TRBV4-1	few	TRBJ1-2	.	CASSQERAAGYTF	TGCGCCAGCAGCCAAGAGCGGGCAGCTGGCTACACCTTC
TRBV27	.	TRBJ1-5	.	CASSLRGLNQPQHF	TGTGCCAGCAGTTTAAGAGGTTTAAATCAGCCCCAGCATTTT
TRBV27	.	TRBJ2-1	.	CASMQGFHNEQFF	TGTGCCAGCATGCAGGGGTTCCACAATGAGCAGTTCTTC
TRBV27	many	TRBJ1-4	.	CASRPISGNEKLFF	TGTGCCAGCAGGCCCATTTCGGGGAATGAAAAACTGTTTTTT
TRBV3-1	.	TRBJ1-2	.	CASSPPGLNYGYTF	TGTGCCAGCAGCCCCCCGGGACTTAACTATGGCTACACCTTC
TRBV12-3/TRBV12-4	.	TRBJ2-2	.	CASSGRPNTGELFF	TGTGCCAGCAGCGGACGGCCGAACACCGGGGAGCTGTTTTTT
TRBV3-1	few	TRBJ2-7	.	CASSQGTAGEYF	TGTGCCAGCAGCCAAGGTACCGCAGGGGAGTACTTC
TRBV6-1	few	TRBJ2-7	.	CASSELTSTPYEQYF	TGTGCCAGCAGTGAACTTACTAGTACCCCCTACGAGCAGTACTTC
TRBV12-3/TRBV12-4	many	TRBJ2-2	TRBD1	CASQGATNTGELFF	TGTGCCAGCCAGGGGGCTACCAACACCGGGGAGCTGTTTTTT
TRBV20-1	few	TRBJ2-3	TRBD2	CSAREGRGGQDTQYF	TGCAGTGCTAGAGAAGGTCGGGGGGGCCAAGATACGCAGTATTTT
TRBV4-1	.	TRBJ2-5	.	CASSPPGAKETQYF	TGCGCCAGCAGCCCTCCAGGGGCGAAAGAGACCCAGTACTTC
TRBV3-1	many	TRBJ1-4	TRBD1	CASSQTGLGQPEKLFF	TGTGCCAGCAGCCAAACAGGTTTGGGACAGCCAGAAAAACTGTTTTTT
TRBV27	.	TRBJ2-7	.	CASSFALPKPGTRTYEQYF	TGTGCCAGCAGTTTTGCGCTTCCTAAACCCGGGACAAGGACATACGAGCAGTACTTC
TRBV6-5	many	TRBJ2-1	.	CASSNLYNEQFF	TGTGCCAGCAGTAACCTCTACAATGAGCAGTTCTTC
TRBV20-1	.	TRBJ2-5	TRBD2	CSARVSSGEQETQYF	TGCAGTGCTAGAGTGTCTAGCGGGGAACAAGAGACCCAGTACTTC
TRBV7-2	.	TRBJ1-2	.	CASSFDPMEEFYGYTF	TGTGCCAGCAGCTTCGATCCCATGGAGGAATTCTATGGCTACACCTTC
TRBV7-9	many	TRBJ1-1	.	CASSFRTDEAFF	TGTGCCAGCAGCTTCAGGACGGATGAAGCTTTCTTT
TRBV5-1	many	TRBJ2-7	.	CASSISGGEQYF	TGCGCCAGCAGCATCTCCGGTGGCGAGCAGTACTTC
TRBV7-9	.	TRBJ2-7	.	CASSFSPDTYEQYF	TGTGCCAGCAGCTTTTCTCCTGACACCTACGAGCAGTACTTC
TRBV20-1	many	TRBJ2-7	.	CSARDETDYEQYF	TGCAGTGCTAGAGATGAGACCGACTACGAGCAGTACTTC
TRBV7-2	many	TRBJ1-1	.	CASSRVSGDTEAFF	TGTGCCAGCAGTAGGGTCAGCGGAGATACTGAAGCTTTCTTT